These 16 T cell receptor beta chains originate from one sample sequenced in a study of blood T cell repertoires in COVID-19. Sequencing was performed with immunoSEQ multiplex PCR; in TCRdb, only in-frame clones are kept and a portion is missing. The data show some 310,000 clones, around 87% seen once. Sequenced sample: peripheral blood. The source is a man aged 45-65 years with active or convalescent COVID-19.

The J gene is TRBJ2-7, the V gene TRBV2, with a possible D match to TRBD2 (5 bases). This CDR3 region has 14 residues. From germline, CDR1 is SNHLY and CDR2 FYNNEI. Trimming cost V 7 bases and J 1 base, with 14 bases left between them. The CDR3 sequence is CASNTRLASYEQYF. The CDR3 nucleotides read TGTGCCAGCAATACTAGGTTGGCGTCCTACGAGCAGTACTTC.

The CDR3 protein is CASSPATGGAYGYTF. For the CDR3, the DNA is TGTGCCAGCTCACCGGCGACAGGGGGCGCCTATGGCTACACCTTC. This rearrangement joins TRBV18 to TRBJ1-2, with 10 bases that match TRBD1. The CDR3 loop spans 15 amino acids. V was clipped by 3 bases and J by 4 bases; unmatched bases: 5. Germline loops: CDR1 KGHSH, CDR2 LQKENI.

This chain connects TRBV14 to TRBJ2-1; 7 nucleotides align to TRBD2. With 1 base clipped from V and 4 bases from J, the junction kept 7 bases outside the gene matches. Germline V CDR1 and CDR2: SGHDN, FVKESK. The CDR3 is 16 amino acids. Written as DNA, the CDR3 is TGTGCCAGCAGCCAAGCGACTAGCAGTATATACAATGAGCAGTTCTTC. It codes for CASSQATSSIYNEQFF.

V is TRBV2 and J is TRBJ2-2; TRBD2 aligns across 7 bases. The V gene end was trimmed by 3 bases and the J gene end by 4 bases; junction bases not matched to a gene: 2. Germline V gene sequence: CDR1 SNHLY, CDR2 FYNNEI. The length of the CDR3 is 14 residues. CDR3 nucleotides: TGTGCCAGCAGTGAGTTAGCGGGCACCGGGGAGCTGTTTTTT. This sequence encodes CASSELAGTGELFF.

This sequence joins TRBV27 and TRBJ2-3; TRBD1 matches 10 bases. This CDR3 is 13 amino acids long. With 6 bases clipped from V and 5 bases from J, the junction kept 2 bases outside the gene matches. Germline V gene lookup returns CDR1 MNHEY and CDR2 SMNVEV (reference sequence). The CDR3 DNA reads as TGTGCCAGCAGGACAGGGGGCTTAGATACGCAGTATTTT. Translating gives CASRTGGLDTQYF.

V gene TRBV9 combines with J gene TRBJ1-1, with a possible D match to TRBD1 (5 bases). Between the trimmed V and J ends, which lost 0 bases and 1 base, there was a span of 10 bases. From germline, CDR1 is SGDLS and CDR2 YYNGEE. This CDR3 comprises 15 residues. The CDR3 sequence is CASSVESGPNTEAFF. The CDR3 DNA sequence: TGTGCCAGCAGCGTAGAGTCAGGGCCGAACACTGAAGCTTTCTTT.

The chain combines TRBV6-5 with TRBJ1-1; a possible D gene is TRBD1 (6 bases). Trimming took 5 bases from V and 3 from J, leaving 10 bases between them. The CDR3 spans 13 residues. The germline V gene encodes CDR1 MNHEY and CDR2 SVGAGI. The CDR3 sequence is CASSRGGDTEAFF. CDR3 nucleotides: TGTGCCAGCAGTCGAGGGGGGGACACTGAAGCTTTCTTT.

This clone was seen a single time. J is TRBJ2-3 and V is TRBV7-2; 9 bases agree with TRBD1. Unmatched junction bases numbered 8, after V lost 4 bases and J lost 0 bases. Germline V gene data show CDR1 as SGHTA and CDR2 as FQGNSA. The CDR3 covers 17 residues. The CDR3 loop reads CASSSGQGLLSTDTQYF. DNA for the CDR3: TGTGCCAGCAGCTCGGGACAGGGACTACTAAGCACAGATACGCAGTATTTT.

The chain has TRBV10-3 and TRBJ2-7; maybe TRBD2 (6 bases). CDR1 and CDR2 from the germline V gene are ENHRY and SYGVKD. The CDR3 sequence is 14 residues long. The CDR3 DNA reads TGTGCGATCGCTGGGACTTCAAAATTCTACGAGCAGTACTTC. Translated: CAIAGTSKFYEQYF.

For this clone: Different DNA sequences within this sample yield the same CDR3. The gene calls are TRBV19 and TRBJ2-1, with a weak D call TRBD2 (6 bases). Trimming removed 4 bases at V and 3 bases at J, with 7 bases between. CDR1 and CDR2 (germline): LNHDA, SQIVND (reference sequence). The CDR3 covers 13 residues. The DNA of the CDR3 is TGTGCCAGTAGTAGGGACTTCTACAATGAGCAGTTCTTC. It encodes CASSRDFYNEQFF.

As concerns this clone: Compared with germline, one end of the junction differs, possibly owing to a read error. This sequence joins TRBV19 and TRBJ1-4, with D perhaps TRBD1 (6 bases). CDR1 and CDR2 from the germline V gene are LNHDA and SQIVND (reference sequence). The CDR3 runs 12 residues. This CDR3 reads CASSPRGGPKVF. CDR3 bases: TGTGCCAGCTCCCCGAGGGGGGGACCGAAAGTTTTT.

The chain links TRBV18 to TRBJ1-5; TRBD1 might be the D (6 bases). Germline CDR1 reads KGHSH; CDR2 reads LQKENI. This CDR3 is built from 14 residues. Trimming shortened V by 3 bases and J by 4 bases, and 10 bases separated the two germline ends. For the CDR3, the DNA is TGTGCCAGCTCACCGACAGGAGTAAATCAGCCCCAGCATTTT. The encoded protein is CASSPTGVNQPQHF.

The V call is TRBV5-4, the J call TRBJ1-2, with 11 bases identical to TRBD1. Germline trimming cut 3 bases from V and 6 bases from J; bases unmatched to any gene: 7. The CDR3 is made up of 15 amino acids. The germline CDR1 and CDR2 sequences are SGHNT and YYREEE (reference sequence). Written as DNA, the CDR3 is TGTGCCAGCAGCTCCCCGGGACAGGGGGACCATGGCTACACCTTC. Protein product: CASSSPGQGDHGYTF.

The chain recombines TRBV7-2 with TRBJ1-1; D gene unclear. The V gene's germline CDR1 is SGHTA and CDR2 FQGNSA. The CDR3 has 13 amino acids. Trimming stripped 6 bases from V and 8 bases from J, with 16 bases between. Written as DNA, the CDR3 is TGTGCCAGCAGAACACCCTCGTTGGCAGAAGCTTTCTTT. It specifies CASRTPSLAEAFF.

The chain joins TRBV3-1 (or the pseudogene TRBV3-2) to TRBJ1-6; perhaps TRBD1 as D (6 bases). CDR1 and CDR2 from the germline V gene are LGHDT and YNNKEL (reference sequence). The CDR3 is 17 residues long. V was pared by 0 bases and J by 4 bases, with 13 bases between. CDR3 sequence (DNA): TGTGCCAGCAGCCAAGACGCAGGGGCCAAGTATAATTCACCCCTCCACTTT. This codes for CASSQDAGAKYNSPLHF.

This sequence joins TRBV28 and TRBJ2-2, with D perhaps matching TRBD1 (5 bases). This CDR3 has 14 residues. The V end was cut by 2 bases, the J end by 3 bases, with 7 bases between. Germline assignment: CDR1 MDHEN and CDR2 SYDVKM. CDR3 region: CASSLRGHTGELFF. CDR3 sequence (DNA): TGTGCCAGCAGTTTAAGGGGCCACACCGGGGAGCTGTTTTTT.